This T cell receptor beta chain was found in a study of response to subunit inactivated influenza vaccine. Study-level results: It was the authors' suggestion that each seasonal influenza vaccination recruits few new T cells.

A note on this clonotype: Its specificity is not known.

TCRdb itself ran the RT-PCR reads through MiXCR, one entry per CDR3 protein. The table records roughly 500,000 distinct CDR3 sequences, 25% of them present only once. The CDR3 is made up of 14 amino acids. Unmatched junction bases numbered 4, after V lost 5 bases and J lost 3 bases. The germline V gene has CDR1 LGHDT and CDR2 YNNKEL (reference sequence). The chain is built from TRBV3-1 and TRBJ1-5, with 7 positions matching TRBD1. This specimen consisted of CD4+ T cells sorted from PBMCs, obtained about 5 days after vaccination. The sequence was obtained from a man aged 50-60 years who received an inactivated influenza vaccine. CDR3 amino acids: CASSNRGYNQPQHF. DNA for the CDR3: TGTGCCAGCAGCAACAGGGGTTACAATCAGCCCCAGCATTTT.